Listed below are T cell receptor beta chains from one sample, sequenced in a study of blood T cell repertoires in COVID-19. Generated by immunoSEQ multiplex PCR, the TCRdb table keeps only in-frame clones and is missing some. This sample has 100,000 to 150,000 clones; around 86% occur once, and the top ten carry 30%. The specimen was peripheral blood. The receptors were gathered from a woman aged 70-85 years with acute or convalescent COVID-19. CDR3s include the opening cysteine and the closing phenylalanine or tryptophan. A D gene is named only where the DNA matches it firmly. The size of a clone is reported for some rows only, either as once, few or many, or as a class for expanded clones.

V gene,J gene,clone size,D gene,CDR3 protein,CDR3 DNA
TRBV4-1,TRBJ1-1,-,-,CASSRIGGRGIEAFF,TGCGCCAGCAGCCGGATAGGGGGGAGGGGAATTGAAGCTTTCTTT
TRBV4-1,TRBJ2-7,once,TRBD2,CASSPSSGGGSYEQYF,TGCGCCAGCAGCCCTTCGAGCGGGGGAGGCTCCTACGAGCAGTACTTC
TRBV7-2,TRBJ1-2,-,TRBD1,CASSLGQGPGYTF,TGTGCCAGCAGCTTAGGACAGGGTCCTGGCTACACCTTC
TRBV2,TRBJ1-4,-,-,CASTGQTATNEKLFF,TGTGCCAGCACTGGACAGACAGCAACTAATGAAAAACTGTTTTTT
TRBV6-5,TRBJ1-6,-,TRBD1,CASRVDRRYNSPLHF,TGTGCCAGCAGGGTGGACAGGAGATATAATTCACCCCTCCACTTT
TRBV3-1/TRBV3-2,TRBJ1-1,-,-,CASSQSQKAFF,TGTGCCAGCAGCCAATCGCAGAAAGCTTTCTTT
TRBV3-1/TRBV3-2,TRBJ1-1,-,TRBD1,CASSLRQGGLSEAFF,TGTGCCAGCAGCCTGAGACAGGGTGGTTTGTCTGAAGCTTTCTTT
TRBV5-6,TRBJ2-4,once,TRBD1,CASSFLDRVKNIQYF,TGTGCCAGCAGCTTTTTAGACAGGGTCAAAAACATTCAGTACTTC
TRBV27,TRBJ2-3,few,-,CASSRGSDTQYF,TGTGCCAGCAGTCGCGGGTCGGATACGCAGTATTTT
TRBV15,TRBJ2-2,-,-,CATSREVTADTGELFF,TGTGCCACCAGCAGGGAAGTGACCGCCGACACAGGGGAGCTGTTTTTT
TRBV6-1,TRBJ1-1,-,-,CASSEFVAENTEAFF,TGTGCCAGCAGTGAATTTGTGGCGGAGAACACTGAAGCTTTCTTT
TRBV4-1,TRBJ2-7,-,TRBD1,CASSQGTGYEQYF,TGCGCCAGCAGCCAAGGGACAGGCTACGAGCAGTACTTC
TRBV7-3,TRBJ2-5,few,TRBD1,CASSPQGAARETQYF,TGTGCCAGCAGCCCACAGGGGGCAGCGAGGGAGACCCAGTACTTC
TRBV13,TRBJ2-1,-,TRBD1,CASSLTGTYNEQFF,TGTGCCAGCAGCTTGACAGGGACCTACAATGAGCAGTTCTTC
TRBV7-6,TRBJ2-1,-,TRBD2,CASSFIAGVRNEQFF,TGTGCCAGCAGCTTTATCGCGGGGGTTAGAAATGAGCAGTTCTTC
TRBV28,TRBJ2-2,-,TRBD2,CASSSPHGGTSGGGNTGELFF,TGTGCCAGCAGTTCCCCGCACGGGGGGACTAGCGGGGGTGGAAACACCGGGGAGCTGTTTTTT
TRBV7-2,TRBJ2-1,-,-,CASSLVFGNYNEQFF,TGTGCCAGCAGCTTAGTCTTTGGCAACTACAATGAGCAGTTCTTC
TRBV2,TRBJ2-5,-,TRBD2,CACRGELETQYF,TGTGCCTGTCGGGGGGAATTGGAGACCCAGTACTTC
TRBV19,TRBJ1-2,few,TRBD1,CASSIAGDRGYGYTF,TGTGCCAGTAGTATAGCGGGCGACAGGGGCTATGGCTACACCTTC
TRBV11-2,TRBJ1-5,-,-,CASSLESGNQPQHF,TGTGCCAGCAGCTTAGAATCGGGCAATCAGCCCCAGCATTTT
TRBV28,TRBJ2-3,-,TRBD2,CASSPASGSTDTQYF,TGTGCCAGCAGCCCGGCTAGCGGTAGCACAGATACGCAGTATTTT
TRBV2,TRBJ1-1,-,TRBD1,CASSEDRDTEAFF,TGTGCCAGCAGTGAGGACAGGGACACTGAAGCTTTCTTT
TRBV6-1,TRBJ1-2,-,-,CASSEALQATRPYTF,TGTGCCAGCAGTGAAGCGCTGCAAGCCACCCGCCCCTACACCTTC
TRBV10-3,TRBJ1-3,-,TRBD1,CAISEGQGSGNTIYF,TGTGCCATCAGTGAGGGACAGGGGTCTGGAAACACCATATATTTT
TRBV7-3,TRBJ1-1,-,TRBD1,CASSPQPGQGVAFF,TGTGCCAGCAGCCCTCAACCGGGACAGGGGGTTGCTTTCTTT